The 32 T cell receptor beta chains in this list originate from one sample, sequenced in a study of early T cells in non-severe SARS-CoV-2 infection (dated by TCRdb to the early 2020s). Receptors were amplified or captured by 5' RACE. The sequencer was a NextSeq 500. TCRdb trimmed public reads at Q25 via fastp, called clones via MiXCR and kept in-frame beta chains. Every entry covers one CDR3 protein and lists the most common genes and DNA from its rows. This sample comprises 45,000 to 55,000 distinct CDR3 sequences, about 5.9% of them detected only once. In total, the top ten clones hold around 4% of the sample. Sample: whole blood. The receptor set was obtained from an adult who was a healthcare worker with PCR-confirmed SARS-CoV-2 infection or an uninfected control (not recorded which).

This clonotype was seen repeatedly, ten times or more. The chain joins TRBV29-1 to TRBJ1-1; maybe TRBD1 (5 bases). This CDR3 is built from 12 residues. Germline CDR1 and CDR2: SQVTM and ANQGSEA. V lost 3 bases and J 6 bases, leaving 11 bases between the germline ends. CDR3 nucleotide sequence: TGCAGCGTTGAGGAGGGGCTAGCTGAAGCTTTCTTT. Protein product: CSVEEGLAEAFF.

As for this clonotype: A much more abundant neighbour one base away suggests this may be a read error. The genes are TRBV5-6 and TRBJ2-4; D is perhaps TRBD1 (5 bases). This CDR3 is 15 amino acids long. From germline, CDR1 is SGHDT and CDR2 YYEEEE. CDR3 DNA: TGTGCCAGCAGCTTGCTCTCTGGGGCCAAAAACATTCGGTACTTC. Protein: CASSLLSGAKNIRYF.

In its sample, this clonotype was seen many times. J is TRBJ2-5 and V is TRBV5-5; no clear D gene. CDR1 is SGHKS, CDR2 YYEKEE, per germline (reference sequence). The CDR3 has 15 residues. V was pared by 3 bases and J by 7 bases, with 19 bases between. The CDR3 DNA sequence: TGTGCCAGCAGCTCGCCCATAACTCTTGACGTGACCCAGTACTTC. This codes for CASSSPITLDVTQYF.

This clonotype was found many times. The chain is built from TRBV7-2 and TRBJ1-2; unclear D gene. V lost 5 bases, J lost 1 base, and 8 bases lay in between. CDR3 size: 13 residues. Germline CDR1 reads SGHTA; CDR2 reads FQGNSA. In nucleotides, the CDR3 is TGTGCCAGCAGCCCCCAACTTAACTATGGCTACACCTTC. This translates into CASSPQLNYGYTF.

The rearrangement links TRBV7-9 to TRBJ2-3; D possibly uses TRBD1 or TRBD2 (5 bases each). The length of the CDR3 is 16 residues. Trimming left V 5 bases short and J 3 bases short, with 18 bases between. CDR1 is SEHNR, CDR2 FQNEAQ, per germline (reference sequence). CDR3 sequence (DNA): TGTGCCAGCAGCCCCCCCGAGGGGCCGGTGACAGATACGCAGTATTTT. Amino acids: CASSPPEGPVTDTQYF. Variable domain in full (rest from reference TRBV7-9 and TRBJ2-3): DTGVSQNPRHKITKRGQNVTFRCDPISEHNRLYWYRQTLGQGPEFLTYFQNEAQLEKSRLLSDRFSAERPKGSFSTLEIQRTEQGDSAMYLCASSPPEGPVTDTQYFGPGTRLTVL.

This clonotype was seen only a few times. The CDR3 loop reads CASSLDNEQFF. The CDR3 DNA is TGTGCCAGCAGCTTAGACAATGAGCAGTTCTTC. This rearrangement joins TRBV11-1 to TRBJ2-1, with D hard to call. The CDR3 loop spans 11 amino acids. The germline V gene has CDR1 SGHAT and CDR2 FQDESV (reference sequence). With 1 base removed from V and 5 bases from J, the gap between germline ends came to 0 bases. Full variable domain (remainder filled in from reference TRBV11-1 and TRBJ2-1): EAEVAQSPRYKITEKSQAVAFWCDPISGHATLYWYRQILGQGPELLVQFQDESVVDDSQLPKDRFSAERLKGVDSTLKIQPAELGDSAMYLCASSLDNEQFFGPGTRLTVL.

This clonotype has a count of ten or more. In DNA form, the CDR3 reads TGTGCCAGCAGCTTCCCCGGGACACCGGAGCAGTTCTTC. Translation gives CASSFPGTPEQFF. The chain has TRBV7-3 and TRBJ2-1; possibly TRBD1 for D (6 bases). Germline CDR1 is SGHTA and CDR2 is FQGTGA. The CDR3 has 13 residues. Trimming left V 3 bases short and J 10 bases short, with 13 bases between.

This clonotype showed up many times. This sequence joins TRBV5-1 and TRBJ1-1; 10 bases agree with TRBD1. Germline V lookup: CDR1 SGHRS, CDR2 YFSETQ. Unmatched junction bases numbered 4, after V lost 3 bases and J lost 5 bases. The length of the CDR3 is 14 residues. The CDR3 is CASSYGQGDTEAFF. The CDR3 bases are TGCGCCAGCAGCTACGGACAGGGGGATACTGAAGCTTTCTTT.

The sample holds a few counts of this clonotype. As DNA, the CDR3 is TGTGCCAGCAGACCAGGGGGCCCTAACTATGGCTACACCTTC. This encodes CASRPGGPNYGYTF. The chain has TRBV6-1 and TRBJ1-2, with TRBD1 matching over 8 bases. Germline assignment: CDR1 MNHNS and CDR2 SASEGT. The J segment lost 0 bases and the V segment lost 6 bases, leaving 3 bases of the junction unmatched. The length of the CDR3 is 14 residues.

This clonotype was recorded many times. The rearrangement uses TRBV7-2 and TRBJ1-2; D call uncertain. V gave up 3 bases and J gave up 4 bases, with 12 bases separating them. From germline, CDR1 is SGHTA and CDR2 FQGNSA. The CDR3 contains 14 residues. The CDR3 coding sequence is TGTGCCAGCAGCTTTGCGGGTATTCCCTATGGCTACACCTTC. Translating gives CASSFAGIPYGYTF.

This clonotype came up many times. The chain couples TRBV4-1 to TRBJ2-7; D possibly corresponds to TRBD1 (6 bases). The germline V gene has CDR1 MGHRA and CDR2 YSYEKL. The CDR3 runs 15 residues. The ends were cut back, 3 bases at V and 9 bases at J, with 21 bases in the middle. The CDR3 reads CASSQDSLTLRGQYF. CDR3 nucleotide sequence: TGCGCCAGCAGCCAGGACAGCCTAACCCTACGAGGGCAGTACTTC.

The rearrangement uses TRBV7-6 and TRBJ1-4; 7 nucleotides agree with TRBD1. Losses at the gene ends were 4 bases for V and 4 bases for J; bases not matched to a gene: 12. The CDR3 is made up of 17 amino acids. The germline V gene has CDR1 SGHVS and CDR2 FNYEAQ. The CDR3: CASSYSSTGQLNEKLFF. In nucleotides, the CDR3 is TGTGCCAGCAGCTACAGCTCGACGGGACAGCTTAATGAAAAACTGTTTTTT.

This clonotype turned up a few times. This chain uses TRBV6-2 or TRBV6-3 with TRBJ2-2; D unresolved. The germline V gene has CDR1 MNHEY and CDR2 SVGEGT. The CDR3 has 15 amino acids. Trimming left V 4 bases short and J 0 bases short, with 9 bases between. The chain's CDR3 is CASSWRRPNTGELFF. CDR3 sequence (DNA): TGTGCCAGCAGTTGGCGTCGGCCGAACACCGGGGAGCTGTTTTTT.

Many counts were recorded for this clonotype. In DNA form, the CDR3 reads TGCGCCAGCAGCTTGGCCGTTGGACTAGCGGGGGGTGCAGATACGCAGTATTTT. Translated: CASSLAVGLAGGADTQYF. This sequence joins TRBV5-1 and TRBJ2-3, with 14 bases aligning to TRBD2. V lost 0 bases and J lost 4; bases outside the gene matches: 7. In germline, CDR1 is SGHRS, CDR2 YFSETQ. The CDR3 length is 18 residues.

CDR3 loop: CASSPGQGAPDTQYF. DNA for the CDR3: TGTGCCAGCTCACCGGGACAGGGAGCCCCAGATACGCAGTATTTT. V and J are TRBV18 and TRBJ2-3; 9 bases match TRBD1. Trimming cost V 3 bases and J 4 bases; bases outside gene matches: 5. In germline, CDR1 is KGHSH, CDR2 LQKENI. The CDR3 sequence is 15 residues long. Combining the CDR3 with reference TRBV18 and TRBJ2-3 gives the whole variable domain NAGVMQNPRHLVRRRGQEARLRCSPMKGHSHVYWYRQLPEEGLKFMVYLQKENIIDESGMPKERFSAEFPKEGPSILRIQQVVRGDSAAYFCASSPGQGAPDTQYFGPGTRLTVL.

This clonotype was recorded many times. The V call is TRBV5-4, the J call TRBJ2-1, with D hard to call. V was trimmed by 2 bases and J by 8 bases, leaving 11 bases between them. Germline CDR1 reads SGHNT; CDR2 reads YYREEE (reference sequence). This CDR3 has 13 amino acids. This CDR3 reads CASSFVGTDEQFF. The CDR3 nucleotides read TGTGCCAGCAGCTTTGTTGGAACCGATGAGCAGTTCTTC.

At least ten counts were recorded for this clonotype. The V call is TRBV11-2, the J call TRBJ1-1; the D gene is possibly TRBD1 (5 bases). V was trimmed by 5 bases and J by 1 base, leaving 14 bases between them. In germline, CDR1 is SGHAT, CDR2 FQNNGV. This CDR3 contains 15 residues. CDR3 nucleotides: TGTGCCAGCAGCACGCCAGGGTGGAAGAACACTGAAGCTTTCTTT. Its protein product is CASSTPGWKNTEAFF.

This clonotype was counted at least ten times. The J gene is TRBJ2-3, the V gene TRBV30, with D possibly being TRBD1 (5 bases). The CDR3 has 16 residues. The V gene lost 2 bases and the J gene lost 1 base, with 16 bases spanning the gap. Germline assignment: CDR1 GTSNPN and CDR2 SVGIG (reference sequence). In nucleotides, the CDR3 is TGTGCCTGGAGTTACGACACAGGTTGGGGCACAGATACGCAGTATTTT. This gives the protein CAWSYDTGWGTDTQYF.

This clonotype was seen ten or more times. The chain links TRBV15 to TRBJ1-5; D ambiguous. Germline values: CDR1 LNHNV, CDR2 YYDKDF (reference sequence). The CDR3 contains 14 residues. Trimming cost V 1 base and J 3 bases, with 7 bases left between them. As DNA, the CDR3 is TGTGCCACCAGCAGAGGGCTAAACAATCAGCCCCAGCATTTT. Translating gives CATSRGLNNQPQHF.

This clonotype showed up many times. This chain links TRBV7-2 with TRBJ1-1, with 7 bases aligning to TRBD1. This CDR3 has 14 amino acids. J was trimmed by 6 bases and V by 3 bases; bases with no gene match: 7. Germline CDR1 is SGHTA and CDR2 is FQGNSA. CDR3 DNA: TGTGCCAGCAGCTTCACCGAGGGGGCTGCTGAAGCTTTCTTT. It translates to CASSFTEGAAEAFF.

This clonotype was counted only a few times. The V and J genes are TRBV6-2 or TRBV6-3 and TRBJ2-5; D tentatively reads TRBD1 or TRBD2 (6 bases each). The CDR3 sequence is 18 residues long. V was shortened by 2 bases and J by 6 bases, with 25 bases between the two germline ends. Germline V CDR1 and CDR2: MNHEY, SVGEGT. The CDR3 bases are TGTGCCAGCAGTTACCCCCAGGAGGGGGGCCGGATCCGGAAGACCCAGTACTTC. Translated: CASSYPQEGGRIRKTQYF.

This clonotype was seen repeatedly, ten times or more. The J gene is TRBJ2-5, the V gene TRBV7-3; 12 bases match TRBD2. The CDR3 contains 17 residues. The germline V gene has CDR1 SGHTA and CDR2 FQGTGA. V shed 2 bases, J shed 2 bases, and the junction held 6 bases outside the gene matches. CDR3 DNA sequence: TGTGCCAGCAGCTTACCCAGGACTAGCGGGGAGCAAGAGACCCAGTACTTC. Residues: CASSLPRTSGEQETQYF.

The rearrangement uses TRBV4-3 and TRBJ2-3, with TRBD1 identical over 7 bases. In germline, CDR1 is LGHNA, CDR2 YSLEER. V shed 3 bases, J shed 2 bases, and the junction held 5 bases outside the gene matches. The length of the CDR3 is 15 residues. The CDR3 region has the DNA TGCGCCAGCAGCCAGGCCGGGACAGCCACAGATACGCAGTATTTT. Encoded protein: CASSQAGTATDTQYF.

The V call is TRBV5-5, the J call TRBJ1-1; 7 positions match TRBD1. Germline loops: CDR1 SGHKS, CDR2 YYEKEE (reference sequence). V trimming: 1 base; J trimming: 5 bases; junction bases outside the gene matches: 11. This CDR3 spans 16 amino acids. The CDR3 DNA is TGTGCCAGCAGCTTGCTTCAGGGGGGAATGGGGACTGAAGCTTTCTTT. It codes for CASSLLQGGMGTEAFF.

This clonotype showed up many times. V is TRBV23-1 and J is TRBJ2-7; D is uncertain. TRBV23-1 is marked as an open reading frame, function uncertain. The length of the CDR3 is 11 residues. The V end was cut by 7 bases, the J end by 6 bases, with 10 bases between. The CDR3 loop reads CASTRCVEQYF. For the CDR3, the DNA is TGCGCCAGCACTCGTTGTGTCGAGCAGTACTTC.

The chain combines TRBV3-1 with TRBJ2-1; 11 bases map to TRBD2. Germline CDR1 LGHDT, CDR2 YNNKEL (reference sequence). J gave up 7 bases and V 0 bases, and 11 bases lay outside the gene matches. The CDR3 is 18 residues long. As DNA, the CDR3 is TGTGCCAGCAGCCAAGATCCGGCACATAGCGGGGGGGTTAATGAGCAGTTCTTC. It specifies CASSQDPAHSGGVNEQFF.

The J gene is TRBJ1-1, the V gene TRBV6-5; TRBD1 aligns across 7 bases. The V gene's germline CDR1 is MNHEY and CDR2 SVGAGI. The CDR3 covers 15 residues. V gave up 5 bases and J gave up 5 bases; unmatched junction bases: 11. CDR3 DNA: TGTGCCAGCAGTCGCAAAACAGGGGCTACGACTGAAGCTTTCTTT. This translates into CASSRKTGATTEAFF.

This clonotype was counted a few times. In nucleotides, the CDR3 is TGTGCCAGCAGTTACGTAGGCAGGCACGAGCAGTACTTC. Translating it yields CASSYVGRHEQYF. The chain links TRBV6-6 to TRBJ2-7; D uncertain. Trimming removed 2 bases at V and 5 bases at J, with 10 bases between. CDR1 and CDR2 (germline): MNHNY, SVGAGI (reference sequence). The CDR3 has 13 residues.

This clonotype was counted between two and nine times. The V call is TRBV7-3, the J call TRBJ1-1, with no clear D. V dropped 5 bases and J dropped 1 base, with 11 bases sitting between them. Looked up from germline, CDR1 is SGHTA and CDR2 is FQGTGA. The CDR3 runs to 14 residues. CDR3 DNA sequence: TGTGCCAGCAGCCAAGATGTGGGGAACACTGAAGCTTTCTTT. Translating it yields CASSQDVGNTEAFF.

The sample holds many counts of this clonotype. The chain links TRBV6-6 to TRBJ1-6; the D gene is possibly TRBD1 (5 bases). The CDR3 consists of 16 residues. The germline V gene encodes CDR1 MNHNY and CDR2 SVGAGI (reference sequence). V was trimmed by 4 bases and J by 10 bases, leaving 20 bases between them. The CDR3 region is CASSLGWRGEESPLHF. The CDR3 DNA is TGTGCCAGCAGTTTAGGTTGGCGGGGGGAGGAGTCACCCCTCCACTTT.

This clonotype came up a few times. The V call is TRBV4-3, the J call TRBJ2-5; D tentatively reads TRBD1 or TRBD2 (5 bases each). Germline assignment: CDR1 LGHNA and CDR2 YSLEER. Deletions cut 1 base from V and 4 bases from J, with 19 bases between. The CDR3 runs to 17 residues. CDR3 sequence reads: CASSQGRTVLRGETQYF. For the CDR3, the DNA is TGCGCCAGCAGCCAAGGGAGGACGGTGTTAAGGGGAGAGACCCAGTACTTC.

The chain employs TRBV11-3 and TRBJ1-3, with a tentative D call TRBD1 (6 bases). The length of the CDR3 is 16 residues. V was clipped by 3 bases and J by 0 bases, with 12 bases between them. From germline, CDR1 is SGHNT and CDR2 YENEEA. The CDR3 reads CASSFEGHSSGNTIYF. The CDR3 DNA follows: TGTGCCAGCAGCTTTGAGGGACACAGCTCTGGAAACACCATATATTTT.